The 3 T cell receptor beta chains below come from one sample, sequenced in a study of shared clonotypes between healthy human individuals. The data were produced by immunoSEQ multiplex PCR, yet TCRdb's version contains in-frame clones alone and is incomplete. The profile shows some 680,000 clones, less than 80% of them singletons. Sample: memory CD4+ T cells sorted from blood. Subset noted: CD45RA-negative fraction. The receptors were gathered from a woman aged 25 to 39 in good health.

The rearrangement uses TRBV7-9 and TRBJ1-4; D gene unclear. The CDR3 has 14 residues. V gave up 5 bases and J gave up 5 bases, with 12 bases separating them. Germline assignment: CDR1 SEHNR and CDR2 FQNEAQ (reference sequence). This CDR3 reads CASSPDGRNEKLFF. CDR3 sequence (DNA): TGTGCCAGCAGCCCCGACGGTAGAAATGAAAAACTGTTTTTT.

The chain employs TRBV19 and TRBJ2-7; D is ambiguous. Germline V gene lookup returns CDR1 LNHDA and CDR2 SQIVND (reference sequence). The CDR3 consists of 12 residues. V was shortened by 1 base and J by 7 bases, with 8 bases between the two germline ends. DNA of the CDR3: TGTGCCAGTAGTATAGGGGATCGGGAGCAGTACTTC. Amino acid sequence: CASSIGDREQYF.

The rearrangement joins TRBV28 to TRBJ1-1, with TRBD1 matching over 8 bases. CDR3 size: 15 residues. V gave up 6 bases and J gave up 2 bases; unmatched junction bases: 8. Germline-derived CDR1 and CDR2 are MDHEN and SYDVKM. CDR3 amino acids: CASSRRTGYNTEAFF. DNA of the CDR3: TGTGCCAGCAGCCGAAGGACAGGGTATAACACTGAAGCTTTCTTT.